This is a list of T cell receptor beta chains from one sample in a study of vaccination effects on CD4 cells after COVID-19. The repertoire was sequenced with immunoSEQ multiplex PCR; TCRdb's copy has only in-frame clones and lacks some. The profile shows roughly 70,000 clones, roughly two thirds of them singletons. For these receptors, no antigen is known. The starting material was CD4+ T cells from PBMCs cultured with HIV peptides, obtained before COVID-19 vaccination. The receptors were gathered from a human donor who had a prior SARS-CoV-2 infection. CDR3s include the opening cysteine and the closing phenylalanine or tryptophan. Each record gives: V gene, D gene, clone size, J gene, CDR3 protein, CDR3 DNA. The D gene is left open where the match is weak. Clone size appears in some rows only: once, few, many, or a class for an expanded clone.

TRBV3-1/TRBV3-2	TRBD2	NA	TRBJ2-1	CASSQAPAGVGYNEQFF	TGTGCCAGCAGCCAAGCCCCAGCGGGAGTGGGGTACAATGAGCAGTTCTTC
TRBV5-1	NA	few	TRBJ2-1	CASSLAVFYEQFF	TGCGCCAGCAGCTTGGCGGTATTCTATGAGCAGTTCTTC
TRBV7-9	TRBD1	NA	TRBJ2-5	CASSRDRGWGGETQYF	TGTGCCAGCAGCCGGGACAGGGGATGGGGGGGAGAGACCCAGTACTTC
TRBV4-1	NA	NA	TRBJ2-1	CASSQPLDPEQFF	TGCGCCAGCAGCCAGCCCCTAGATCCTGAGCAGTTCTTC
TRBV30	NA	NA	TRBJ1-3	CAWSYGRASGNTIYF	TGTGCCTGGAGTTATGGCAGAGCCTCTGGAAACACCATATATTTT
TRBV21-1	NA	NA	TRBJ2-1	CASSKILNEQFF	TGTGCCAGCAGCAAAATACTCAATGAGCAGTTCTTC
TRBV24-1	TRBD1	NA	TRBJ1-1	CATSDPRQGNTEAFF	TGTGCCACCAGTGACCCTAGACAGGGTAACACTGAAGCTTTCTTT
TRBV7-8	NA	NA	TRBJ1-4	CASSPGTWQYEKLFF	TGTGCCAGCAGCCCGGGGACTTGGCAGTATGAAAAACTGTTTTTT
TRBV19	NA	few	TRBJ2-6	CASSAQGSGANVLTF	TGTGCCAGTAGTGCACAGGGCTCTGGGGCCAACGTCCTGACTTTC
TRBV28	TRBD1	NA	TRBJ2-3	CASRPGGQGATDTQYF	TGTGCCAGCAGACCCGGGGGACAGGGGGCCACAGATACGCAGTATTTT
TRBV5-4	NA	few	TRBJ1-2	CASSLGAGVGNYGYTF	TGTGCCAGCAGCTTGGGGGCAGGGGTGGGTAACTATGGCTACACCTTC
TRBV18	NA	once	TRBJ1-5	CASSGQSNQPQHF	TGTGCCAGCTCGGGGCAGAGCAATCAGCCCCAGCATTTT
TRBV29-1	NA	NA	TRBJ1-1	CSVLTDGTEAFF	TGCAGCGTGTTAACCGACGGGACTGAAGCTTTCTTT
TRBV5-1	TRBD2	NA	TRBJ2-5	CASSLKRSGGPGETQYF	TGCGCCAGCAGCTTGAAGCGATCGGGAGGGCCGGGAGAGACCCAGTACTTC
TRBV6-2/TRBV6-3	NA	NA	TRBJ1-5	CASSQWTVYSNQPQHF	TGTGCCAGCAGCCAATGGACAGTCTATAGCAATCAGCCCCAGCATTTT
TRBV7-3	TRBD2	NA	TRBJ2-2	CASSFSGGELFF	TGTGCCAGCAGCTTTAGCGGGGGGGAGCTGTTTTTT
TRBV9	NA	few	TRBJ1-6	CASSVAGGTNSPLHF	TGTGCCAGCAGCGTAGCAGGAGGGACTAATTCACCCCTCCACTTT
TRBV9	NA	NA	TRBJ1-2	CASSVDPLLGGYTF	TGTGCCAGCAGCGTAGATCCACTTTTAGGTGGCTACACCTTC
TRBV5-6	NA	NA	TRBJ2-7	CASSLGGLDYEQYF	TGTGCCAGCAGCTTGGGGGGGTTAGACTACGAGCAGTACTTC
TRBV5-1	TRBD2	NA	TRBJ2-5	CASSLGLAGGRETQYF	TGCGCCAGCAGCTTGGGACTAGCGGGAGGAAGGGAGACCCAGTACTTC
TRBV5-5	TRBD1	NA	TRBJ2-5	CASSRGTAYQETQYF	TGTGCCAGCAGCCGTGGGACAGCGTACCAAGAGACCCAGTACTTC
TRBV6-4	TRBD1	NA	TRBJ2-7	CASRRVPRQGYEQYF	TGTGCCAGCAGAAGAGTACCTCGACAGGGCTACGAGCAGTACTTC
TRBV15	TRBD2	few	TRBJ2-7	CATSRDTSGTYEQYF	TGTGCCACCAGCAGAGATACTAGCGGGACCTACGAGCAGTACTTC
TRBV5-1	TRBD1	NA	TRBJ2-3	CASRQGFTDTQYF	TGCGCCAGCCGACAGGGATTCACAGATACGCAGTATTTT
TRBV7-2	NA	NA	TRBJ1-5	CASSLRSDQPQHF	TGTGCCAGCAGCTTGCGGAGTGATCAGCCCCAGCATTTT
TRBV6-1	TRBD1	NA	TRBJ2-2	CASSEYRGNTGELFF	TGTGCCAGCAGTGAATACAGGGGGAACACCGGGGAGCTGTTTTTT
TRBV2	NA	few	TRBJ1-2	CASSEWAAGDGYTF	TGTGCCAGCAGTGAATGGGCGGCTGGAGATGGCTACACCTTC
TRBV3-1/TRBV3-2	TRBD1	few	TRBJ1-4	CASSQDWQGATNEKLFF	TGTGCCAGCAGCCAAGATTGGCAGGGGGCAACTAATGAAAAACTGTTTTTT
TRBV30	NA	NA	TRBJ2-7	CAWSVTGREVYEQYF	TGTGCCTGGAGTGTGACAGGGCGGGAGGTCTACGAGCAGTACTTC
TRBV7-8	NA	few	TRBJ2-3	CASSPDRTTDTQYF	TGTGCCAGCAGCCCTGACAGGACTACGGATACGCAGTATTTT
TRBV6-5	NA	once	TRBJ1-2	CASAPGGNYGYTF	TGTGCCAGCGCCCCGGGGGGAAACTATGGCTACACCTTC
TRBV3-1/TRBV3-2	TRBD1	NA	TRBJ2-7	CASSRKPGQGGPEQYF	TGTGCCAGCAGCCGAAAGCCGGGACAGGGGGGTCCCGAGCAGTACTTC
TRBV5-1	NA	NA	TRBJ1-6	CASSLGTLSPLHF	TGCGCCAGCAGCTTGGGAACGTTATCACCCCTCCACTTT
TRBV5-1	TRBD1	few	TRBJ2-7	CASSRRTGGHEQYF	TGCGCCAGCAGCCGCCGGACAGGGGGCCACGAGCAGTACTTC
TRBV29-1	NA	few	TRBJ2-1	CSVRDSSYNEQFF	TGCAGCGTCCGCGACAGCTCCTACAATGAGCAGTTCTTC
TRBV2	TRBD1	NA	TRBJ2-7	CASKGQALSYEQYF	TGTGCCAGCAAGGGACAGGCGCTATCCTACGAGCAGTACTTC
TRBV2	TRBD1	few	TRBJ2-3	CASRTGGGDTQYF	TGTGCCAGCAGGACAGGGGGGGGAGATACGCAGTATTTT
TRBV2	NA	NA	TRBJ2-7	CASRVGRESSYEQYF	TGTGCCAGCAGAGTCGGACGGGAGAGCTCCTACGAGCAGTACTTC
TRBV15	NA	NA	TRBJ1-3	CATTASGNTIYF	TGTGCCACCACCGCGTCTGGAAACACCATATATTTT
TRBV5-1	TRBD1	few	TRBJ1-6	CASSPGTGNSYNSPLHF	TGCGCCAGCAGCCCGGGGACAGGAAACTCCTATAATTCACCCCTCCACTTT
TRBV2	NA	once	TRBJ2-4	CASSLAKNIQYF	TGTGCCAGCAGCCTAGCCAAAAACATTCAGTACTTC
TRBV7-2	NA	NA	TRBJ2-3	CASSPPWHRTDTQYF	TGTGCCAGCAGCCCGCCCTGGCATCGCACAGATACGCAGTATTTT
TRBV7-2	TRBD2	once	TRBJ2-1	CASSFQVFSGGGNEQFF	TGTGCCAGCAGCTTCCAGGTCTTTAGCGGGGGGGGGAATGAGCAGTTCTTC
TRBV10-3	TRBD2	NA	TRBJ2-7	CASAPGGSIYEQYF	TGTGCCTCCGCGCCGGGCGGGAGTATCTACGAGCAGTACTTC
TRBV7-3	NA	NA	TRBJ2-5	CASSLGRRGGETQYF	TGTGCCAGCAGTCTAGGGCGGAGGGGAGGAGAGACCCAGTACTTC
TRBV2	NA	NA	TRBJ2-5	CASRGGETQYF	TGTGCCAGCAGGGGCGGGGAGACCCAGTACTTC
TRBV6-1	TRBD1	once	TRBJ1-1	CASSEVQGSGGRGSNTEAFF	TGTGCCAGCAGTGAAGTCCAGGGGTCAGGGGGCAGAGGGTCGAACACTGAAGCTTTCTTT
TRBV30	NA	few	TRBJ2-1	CAWSLSSYNEQFF	TGTGCCTGGAGTCTAAGCTCCTACAATGAGCAGTTCTTC
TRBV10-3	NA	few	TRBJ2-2	CAISGSGSGELFF	TGTGCCATCAGTGGTTCGGGGTCCGGGGAGCTGTTTTTT
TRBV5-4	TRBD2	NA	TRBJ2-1	CASSAGTSGHNEQFF	TGTGCCAGCAGCGCCGGGACTAGCGGGCACAATGAGCAGTTCTTC
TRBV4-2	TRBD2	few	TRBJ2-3	CASSQDQLAGGPDTQYF	TGTGCCAGCAGCCAAGATCAACTAGCGGGGGGGCCGGATACGCAGTATTTT
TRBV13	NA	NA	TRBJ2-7	CASSLRDLYHEQYF	TGTGCCAGCAGCTTACGGGACTTGTACCACGAGCAGTACTTC
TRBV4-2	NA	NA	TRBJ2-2	CASSQTMLALAGELFF	TGTGCCAGCAGCCAGACGATGCTAGCACTTGCCGGGGAGCTGTTTTTT